This paragraph covers one T cell receptor beta chain sequence. There are a few counts of this clonotype. The antigen it recognizes is unknown. One base away there is no much larger clone; base qualities are not given. These data come from a study of T cells after yellow fever vaccination (dated by TCRdb to between 2018 and 2021). For context, the study as a whole: The SMART-Seq v4 Ultra Low Input RNA kit was used to prepare libraries from fractions with low cell numbers. Bulk TCR alpha and beta repertoires were sequenced longitudinally to track T-cell clones before and after primary and booster YFV17D yellow fever vaccination. The cohort comprised two healthy male donors, one aged 18 to 29 and one aged 30 to 40 years. Blood was drawn at multiple timepoints before and after primary and secondary immunization, with bulk PBMC replicates and cell subsets isolated.

General study outcomes and caveats: The secondary T-cell response was weaker than the primary response but faster, peaking on day 5 instead of day 15. Computational filtering was needed because FACS-sorted repertoires could contain abundant contaminating clonotypes from the bulk population. A small fraction of clonotypes showed up in both the CD4 and CD8 compartments, probably as a result of convergent recombination. Most clones expanded after primary vaccination (around 96% of CD4 and about 85% of CD8) were re-detected after the booster, suggesting that broad memory maintenance occurred. Only a couple of donors were included in the study, so the extent to which the findings can be generalized is limited.

The CDR3 goes from the cysteine to the phenylalanine over 14 residues. The entry retains the CDR3 DNA only, 42 bases that are in frame from base 1. The germline V gene specifies MNHEY as CDR1 and SVGAGI as CDR2. V has 4 bases trimmed and J has 5 bases trimmed; junction bases matching no gene number 4. The treatment or condition label for this specimen denotes: live attenuated yellow fever vaccine strain. At every blood-draw timepoint, two biological replicates of bulk PBMCs were collected. A standard Ficoll-Paque protocol was used to isolate PBMCs from peripheral blood. RNA was extracted with TriZol from bulk PBMCs, CD4 and CD8 fractions, and dextramer-positive and dextramer-negative fractions. TCR cDNA was made using 5'RACE template switching, a step that added a universal primer site and unique molecular identifiers. cDNA synthesis was primed from both the TCR alpha and TCR beta constant segments. Two PCR steps were used to amplify libraries, with sample barcodes and sequencing adapters being added in the second step. Sequencing of libraries was performed on Illumina HiSeq 2500 (2x100 bp) or NovaSeq (2x150 bp). Processing in the source paper ran as follows. Demultiplexing of reads and collapsing into UMI consensus sequences were performed with MIGEC, and V(D)J alignment was carried out with MiXCR. Vaccine-responding clonotypes were identified with edgeR using replicate PBMC samples, with FDR below 0.01 and a log2 fold change above 5 up to day 15 being required. Each bulk clonotype was labeled CD4 or CD8 based on which sequenced repertoire, CD4 or CD8, contained the clonotype at higher abundance. Starting from the raw public reads, TCRdb applied fastp trimming at Q25, assembled clones with MiXCR and retained in-frame beta chains. Identical CDR3 proteins give one entry, which carries the most common genes and DNA. The V and J calls shown here were made by TCRdb, not taken from the authors' results. The sample includes more than 350,000 distinct CDR3 sequences, with around 10% observed a single time. Jointly, the top ten make up roughly 18% of the sample.

This material consisted of PBMCs, taken on the day of the first yellow fever vaccination. This receptor was taken from a man younger than 30 who received the YFV17D yellow fever vaccine. The sequence is built from TRBV6-5 and TRBJ2-4, with 8 central nucleotides matching TRBD2. The CDR3 sequence is CASSSGGGQNIQYF. The DNA sequence reads TGTGCCAGCAGTTCGGGGGGGGGTCAAAACATTCAGTACTTC.